The entry below describes one TCR beta chain. Its target is not known. Each donor gave one heparinised blood draw averaging about 100 mL. Sorting gave populations that all exceeded 98% purity. These data come from a study of beta chain features in type 1 diabetes. Regarding the study as a whole: In every one of the four CD4+ subsets, TCRB CDR3s were moderately but significantly shorter in Type 1 diabetes patients. Cells expressing TCR highly could be over-represented by cDNA sequencing.

Of the isolated RNA, all was reverse transcribed, and so the sequenced material was expressed TCRB transcripts. Assay used: immunoSEQ multiplex PCR; TCRdb lists only in-frame clones, some missing. The sample has almost 350,000 clones; about a tenth are singletons. This CDR3 has 14 amino acids. The ends were cut back, 8 bases at V and 3 bases at J, with 16 bases in the middle. Per the germline V gene, CDR1 is SEHNR and CDR2 is FQNEAQ (reference sequence). This sequence joins TRBV7-9 and TRBJ1-2, with D perhaps TRBD1 (5 bases). What was sequenced was central memory CD4+ T cells from blood. The clonotype originates from a man aged 25 to 45 with type 1 diabetes. The CDR3 sequence is CASSGPDRDYGYTF. The CDR3 coding sequence is TGTGCCAGCTCGGGACCAGACCGAGACTATGGCTACACCTTC.